This paragraph covers one T cell receptor beta chain sequence. Its target is unknown. The data stem from a study of molecular identifiers for immune sequencing clone quantification. For the study at large: Replicates involved a five-way split of RNA from about 19,000 or 110,000 naive CD8 cells, with sequencing of four.

Using its own MiXCR run on the PCR reads, TCRdb lists one record per CDR3 protein. The data contain some 100,000 distinct CDR3 sequences, roughly 34% of them singletons. Germline trimming cut 7 bases from V and 0 bases from J; bases unmatched to any gene: 27. Germline loops: CDR1 SQVTM, CDR2 ANQGSEA. The CDR3 has 21 residues. General study points: For highly expanded clones, sizes could be underestimated when identical TCR molecules share a barcode. Spiked Jurkat TCR RNA from one cell was reportedly detectable among about a million naive cells. Clones above 20 RNA copies held over 98% of effector molecules, under 1% in naive cells.

The clonotype originates from a human donor in good health. Some libraries in this study had Jurkat cell RNA spiked in. J is TRBJ2-3 and V is TRBV29-1; TRBD2 matches 8 bases. The sample taken for sequencing was naive CD8+ T cells from blood, with Jurkat cell RNA spiked in. Described subset: FACS-sorted CD8+CD4-CCR7+CD45RA+ naive T cells. CDR3 sequence (DNA): TGCAGCGCTCAAGATCTAGCGGGCAGTCTCGCGGCCTTCTCGAGCACAGATACGCAGTATTTT. It is translated as CSAQDLAGSLAAFSSTDTQYF.